The rows below give T cell receptor beta chains drawn from one sample of a study of blood T cell repertoires in COVID-19. Repertoires were generated with immunoSEQ multiplex PCR, while TCRdb's copy carries only in-frame clones and drops some. Altogether around 50,000 clones are present, 70% to 80% being singletons, with the ten largest covering around 5.4%. Sequences were obtained from PBMCs or T cells enriched from blood (not recorded which). The source of these receptors is a woman aged 45-65 years with acute COVID-19. CDR3s include the opening cysteine and the closing phenylalanine or tryptophan. The D gene is left open where the match is weak. Rows may omit the clone size; those that give it use once, few, many or a size class.

length: 13; V: TRBV2; J: TRBJ2-5; D: TRBD2; size: NA; DNA: TGTGCCAGCAGTGGCAGGGAGGGGGAGACCCAGTACTTC; CDR3: CASSGREGETQYF
length: 18; V: TRBV28; J: TRBJ1-3; D: NA; size: few; DNA: TGTGCCAGCAGTCCTCCCGGACAGAGGGGTAGAGGTGGAAACACCATATATTTT; CDR3: CASSPPGQRGRGGNTIYF
length: 15; V: TRBV6-5; J: TRBJ2-3; D: TRBD2; size: NA; DNA: TGTGCCAGCAGTAGGACTAGCGGGGGCACAGATACGCAGTATTTT; CDR3: CASSRTSGGTDTQYF
length: 15; V: TRBV19; J: TRBJ1-2; D: TRBD1; size: NA; DNA: TGTGCCAGTAGTATACCCGGGACAGGATTTCTAGGCTACACCTTC; CDR3: CASSIPGTGFLGYTF
length: 15; V: TRBV5-4; J: TRBJ2-1; D: TRBD2; size: NA; DNA: TGTGCCAGCAGACCTGGGACTAGCGGGGTAAATGAGCAGTTCTTC; CDR3: CASRPGTSGVNEQFF
length: 16; V: TRBV7-8; J: TRBJ1-3; D: NA; size: NA; DNA: TGTGCCAGCAGCTTAGGGGTCGCGAGCGCCGGAAACACCATATATTTT; CDR3: CASSLGVASAGNTIYF
length: 13; V: TRBV6-5; J: TRBJ1-6; D: NA; size: few; DNA: TGTGCCAGCAGTCCCAGGGTTAATTCACCCCTCCACTTT; CDR3: CASSPRVNSPLHF
length: 13; V: TRBV3-1/TRBV3-2; J: TRBJ1-1; D: NA; size: NA; DNA: TGTGCCAGCAGCCTACAGGGGAACACTGAAGCTTTCTTT; CDR3: CASSLQGNTEAFF
length: 18; V: TRBV4-1; J: TRBJ2-3; D: TRBD2; size: few; DNA: TGCGCCAGCAGCCAAGTAGACCTGGGACTATTGAGGACAGATACGCAGTATTTT; CDR3: CASSQVDLGLLRTDTQYF
length: 14; V: TRBV30; J: TRBJ2-3; D: TRBD2; size: NA; DNA: TGTGCCTGGAGTGTACTGGGGGGGACAGATACGCAGTATTTT; CDR3: CAWSVLGGTDTQYF